The 25 T cell receptor beta chains in this list originate from one sample, sequenced in a study of CD8 T cells in Susac syndrome. Random hexamers were used to reverse transcribe about 0.45 to 1 ug of RNA. TCRdb recomputed calls from the immunoSEQ multiplex PCR reads with MiXCR, one row per CDR3 protein. This table holds roughly 190,000 distinct CDR3 sequences, around 93% found once. The sample was CD4+ T cells from PBMCs. These receptors were collected from a human donor in good health.

The V call is TRBV29-1, the J call TRBJ1-2; D perhaps matches TRBD1 (5 bases). Germline assignment: CDR1 SQVTM and CDR2 ANQGSEA. Trimming removed 4 bases at V and 4 bases at J, with 13 bases between. CDR3 length: 13 residues. The CDR3 protein is CSVGGPNSYGYTF. The DNA of the CDR3 is TGCAGCGTTGGGGGACCCAACAGCTATGGCTACACCTTC.

The rearrangement uses TRBV7-3 and TRBJ1-1; maybe TRBD1 (6 bases). The CDR3 is 14 amino acids. CDR1 is SGHTA and CDR2 is FQGTGA in the germline V gene. V was shortened by 6 bases and J by 6 bases, with 17 bases between the two germline ends. CDR3 DNA sequence: TGTGCCAGCAGTCAACGCGGGGGGGCAGCTGAAGCTTTCTTT. This encodes CASSQRGGAAEAFF.

The chain is built from TRBV7-2 and TRBJ1-5; D gene ambiguous. Germline lookup yields CDR1 SGHTA and CDR2 FQGNSA. CDR3 length equals 15 residues. Trimming shortened V by 1 base and J by 3 bases, and 10 bases separated the two germline ends. This chain's CDR3 is CASSLGLRNNQPQHF. DNA for the CDR3: TGTGCCAGCAGCTTAGGACTTCGGAACAATCAGCCCCAGCATTTT.

The rearrangement links TRBV6-2 or TRBV6-3 to TRBJ2-1, with 10 bases identical to TRBD2. The trim removed 6 bases at V and 3 bases at J, leaving 2 bases unmatched. Germline CDR1 MNHEY, CDR2 SVGEGT. This CDR3 region has 14 residues. The CDR3, as DNA: TGTGCCAGCAGGCCTAGCGGGGGCTACAATGAGCAGTTCTTC. Protein sequence: CASRPSGGYNEQFF.

V and J are TRBV6-1 and TRBJ1-4, with TRBD1 identical over 8 bases. CDR1 MNHNS and CDR2 SASEGT come from the germline V gene. This CDR3 has 16 residues. Trimming took 6 bases from V and 0 from J; bases not matched to a gene: 6. CDR3 in DNA: TGTGCCAGCAGCGCCGGGACAGGAGCAACTAATGAAAAACTGTTTTTT. Its protein is CASSAGTGATNEKLFF.

The chain combines TRBV4-2 with TRBJ2-1; D uncertain. In germline, CDR1 is LGHNA, CDR2 YNFKEQ. This CDR3 contains 15 residues. V lost 1 base and J 0 bases, leaving 7 bases between the germline ends. The CDR3 region is CASSQGYYSYNEQFF. The CDR3 nucleotides read TGTGCCAGCAGCCAAGGGTATTACTCCTACAATGAGCAGTTCTTC.

The chain joins TRBV15 to TRBJ2-2; D call uncertain. This CDR3 spans 14 amino acids. Deletions cut 0 bases from V and 7 bases from J, with 9 bases between. Per germline, CDR1 LNHNV and CDR2 YYDKDF (reference sequence). The CDR3 reads CATSRDKGNGELFF. The CDR3 nucleotides read TGTGCCACCAGCAGAGATAAGGGTAACGGGGAGCTGTTTTTT.

The chain has TRBV7-6 and TRBJ2-5; 9 bases match TRBD1. Germline CDR1 is SGHVS and CDR2 is FNYEAQ. This CDR3 is built from 16 residues. With V trimmed by 5 bases and J by 4 bases, 11 bases remained unmatched. This CDR3 is CASSLRTGVTGETQYF. The CDR3 nucleotides are TGTGCCAGCAGCCTCCGGACAGGGGTCACGGGAGAGACCCAGTACTTC.

This chain uses TRBV7-2 with TRBJ1-3, with a weak D call TRBD1 (6 bases). The CDR3 has 16 amino acids. Trimming cost V 5 bases and J 0 bases, with 14 bases left between them. The germline V gene has CDR1 SGHTA and CDR2 FQGNSA. CDR3 sequence: CASSRLTGFSGNTIYF. CDR3 sequence (DNA): TGTGCCAGCAGCCGTCTGACAGGCTTCTCTGGAAACACCATATATTTT.

This chain joins TRBV20-1 and TRBJ2-3; unclear D gene. The CDR3 runs 15 residues. The V and J ends lost 3 bases and 3 bases respectively, with 16 bases between them. The V gene's germline CDR1 is DFQATT and CDR2 SNEGSKA (reference sequence). The CDR3 spells CSASGVNEWTDTQYF. The CDR3 coding sequence is TGCAGTGCTAGTGGAGTAAACGAGTGGACAGATACGCAGTATTTT.

For the CDR3, the DNA is TGTGCCAGCAGCCAAGTAGGGGGCTTTGGAAACACCATATATTTT. It encodes CASSQVGGFGNTIYF. The chain links TRBV4-2 to TRBJ1-3; 7 bases map to TRBD1. The CDR3 is 15 amino acids. From germline, CDR1 is LGHNA and CDR2 YNFKEQ. The V segment lost 1 base and the J segment 3 bases; nucleotides outside the gene matches: 3.

J is TRBJ1-6 and V is TRBV7-9, with no clear D. V gave up 2 bases and J gave up 7 bases, with 9 bases separating them. The CDR3 consists of 14 residues. Germline V gene lookup returns CDR1 SEHNR and CDR2 FQNEAQ (reference sequence). CDR3 sequence: CASSLTGLNSPLHF. CDR3 in DNA: TGTGCCAGCAGCTTAACCGGGCTCAATTCACCCCTCCACTTT. The full variable domain, in which reference TRBV7-9 and TRBJ1-6 provide the parts outside the CDR3, is DTGVSQNPRHKITKRGQNVTFRCDPISEHNRLYWYRQTLGQGPEFLTYFQNEAQLEKSRLLSDRFSAERPKGSFSTLEIQRTEQGDSAMYLCASSLTGLNSPLHFGNGTRLTVT.

The chain couples TRBV19 to TRBJ2-1, with D hard to call. The CDR3 totals 11 residues. The V and J ends lost 2 bases and 7 bases respectively, with 3 bases between them. Germline V gene lookup returns CDR1 LNHDA and CDR2 SQIVND (reference sequence). CDR3 nucleotide sequence: TGTGCCAGTAGTATACGGAATGAGCAGTTCTTC. It encodes CASSIRNEQFF.

Only one count was recorded for this clonotype. The CDR3 DNA sequence: TGTGCCATCAGTGACAGACAGTTACAAGAGACCCAGTACTTC. Translation gives CAISDRQLQETQYF. The chain employs TRBV10-3 and TRBJ2-5, with a weak D call TRBD1 (5 bases). CDR1 and CDR2 (germline): ENHRY, SYGVKD. V lost 3 bases and J 2 bases, leaving 10 bases between the germline ends. The CDR3 sequence is 14 residues long.

The chain has TRBV27 and TRBJ2-1; a possible D gene is TRBD2 (6 bases). Between the trimmed V and J ends, which lost 2 bases and 9 bases, there was a span of 17 bases. The CDR3 has 15 residues. Germline CDR1 and CDR2: MNHEY and SMNVEV (reference sequence). The CDR3, as DNA: TGTGCCAGCAGTTTAAAGGTCGGGGGTATGGGTGAGCAGTTCTTC. Amino acids: CASSLKVGGMGEQFF.

V and J are TRBV4-2 and TRBJ1-2; D is undetermined. CDR3 length: 13 amino acids. Germline CDR1 and CDR2: LGHNA and YNFKEQ. Trimming cost V 2 bases and J 4 bases, with 8 bases left between them. In DNA form, the CDR3 reads TGTGCCAGCAGCCAAATGGGAAGCTATGGCTACACCTTC. This gives the protein CASSQMGSYGYTF.

The rearrangement uses TRBV29-1 and TRBJ2-2; D is possibly TRBD1 or TRBD2 (5 bases each). V lost 6 bases, J lost 2 bases, and 16 bases lay in between. Germline V gene lookup returns CDR1 SQVTM and CDR2 ANQGSEA. The CDR3 extends over 15 amino acids. The CDR3 coding sequence is TGCAGCGTCGACTCGGGACGCGGCAACACCGGGGAGCTGTTTTTT. This translates into CSVDSGRGNTGELFF.

In its sample, this clonotype was seen a few times. V is TRBV6-1 and J is TRBJ1-1, with 7 bases that match TRBD1. This CDR3 spans 12 amino acids. Looked up from germline, CDR1 is MNHNS and CDR2 is SASEGT. V shed 5 bases and J 6 bases; nucleotides not matched to a gene: 3. The CDR3 sequence is CASSLGTAEAFF. In DNA, the CDR3 is TGTGCCAGCAGTCTCGGGACAGCTGAAGCTTTCTTT.

The chain combines TRBV7-8 with TRBJ1-3; D may be TRBD1 (6 bases). Trimming cost V 3 bases and J 0 bases, with 15 bases left between them. Germline V gene lookup returns CDR1 SGHVS and CDR2 FQNEAQ. This CDR3 is built from 17 residues. In DNA form, the CDR3 reads TGTGCCAGCAGCTTTTCCCAGGGGCTGAGCTCTGGAAACACCATATATTTT. It is translated as CASSFSQGLSSGNTIYF.

V gene TRBV12-3 or TRBV12-4 combines with J gene TRBJ2-3, with D perhaps TRBD1 or TRBD2 (6 bases each). V was trimmed by 6 bases and J by 2 bases, leaving 12 bases between them. The CDR3 length is 14 residues. The CDR3 nucleotides are TGTGCCAGCAGCCGCCGGGGGCCCACAGATACGCAGTATTTT. Residues: CASSRRGPTDTQYF.

The table lists this clonotype with a count of one. This chain joins TRBV20-1 and TRBJ1-4; D remains ambiguous. Trimming removed 6 bases from V and 5 bases from J, with 13 bases in between. Germline CDR1 and CDR2: DFQATT and SNEGSKA (reference sequence). The CDR3 runs to 13 residues. The CDR3 nucleotides are TGCAGTGCCCAGATTCCTTGGAATGAAAAACTGTTTTTT. It is translated as CSAQIPWNEKLFF.

The V call is TRBV10-3, the J call TRBJ1-1; TRBD1 matches 8 bases. J was trimmed by 0 bases and V by 8 bases; bases with no gene match: 11. The CDR3 spans 16 residues. CDR1 is ENHRY, CDR2 SYGVKD, per germline. CDR3: CAIQSGTGSLNTEAFF. CDR3 DNA: TGTGCCATCCAAAGCGGGACAGGTTCCTTGAACACTGAAGCTTTCTTT.

With regard to this clonotype: The junction and the germline gene differ at one end; a read error may be behind it. Here the CDR3 reads CASSLGRAAADTQYF. CDR3 bases: TGCGCCAGCAGTTTGGGGCGCGCGGCGGCAGATACGCAGTATTTT. V is TRBV5-1 and J is TRBJ2-3; D perhaps matches TRBD1 (5 bases). Germline values: CDR1 SGHRS, CDR2 YFSETQ. The CDR3 consists of 15 residues.

V usage is TRBV20-1 and J usage is TRBJ2-3; no definite D call. V lost 3 bases and J 7 bases, leaving 5 bases between the germline ends. The CDR3 extends over 10 amino acids. Germline loops: CDR1 DFQATT, CDR2 SNEGSKA (reference sequence). The CDR3 sequence: CSASDHTQYF. In DNA, the CDR3 is TGCAGTGCTAGTGATCATACGCAGTATTTT.

This rearrangement joins TRBV19 to TRBJ2-7; no clear D. Germline CDR1 and CDR2: LNHDA and SQIVND (reference sequence). Trimming took off 5 bases at V and 3 bases at J, with 11 bases between the two ends. CDR3 length: 13 amino acids. The CDR3 nucleotides are TGTGCCAGTAGTTTGGACGGTCACTACGAGCAGTACTTC. This translates into CASSLDGHYEQYF. The full variable domain, its missing parts supplied by reference TRBV19 and TRBJ2-7, is DGGITQSPKYLFRKEGQNVTLSCEQNLNHDAMYWYRQDPGQGLRLIYYSQIVNDFQKGDIAEGYSVSREKKESFPLTVTSAQKNPTAFYLCASSLDGHYEQYFGPGTRLTVT.